The TCR beta chain under discussion was sequenced for a study of T cell repertoires in cytomegalovirus infection. In TCRdb, the reads were re-called with MiXCR into one record per CDR3 protein. The sample lists under 200,000 distinct CDR3 sequences; 20% to 25% were seen once. Overall study results and limits: HLA-C-restricted CMV-specific TCR beta clonotypes prevailed in the ex vivo response.

This clonotype was recorded a few times. Antigen: not known. The CDR3 covers 16 residues. V was trimmed by 0 bases and J by 9 bases, leaving 15 bases between them. Germline V gene sequence: CDR1 LGHNA, CDR2 YSLEER. This material consisted of CD8+ T cells from cultured PBMCs, taken from culture after CMV antigen stimulation. The clonotype comes from a human donor in good health (CMV status not recorded). Some clones in this sample may be carry-over from other donors' samples. This chain uses TRBV4-3 with TRBJ1-6; the D gene is possibly TRBD1 (5 bases). CDR3 region: CASSQEVSTGRSPLHF. CDR3 bases: TGCGCCAGCAGCCAAGAAGTCAGCACAGGTCGTTCACCCCTCCACTTT.